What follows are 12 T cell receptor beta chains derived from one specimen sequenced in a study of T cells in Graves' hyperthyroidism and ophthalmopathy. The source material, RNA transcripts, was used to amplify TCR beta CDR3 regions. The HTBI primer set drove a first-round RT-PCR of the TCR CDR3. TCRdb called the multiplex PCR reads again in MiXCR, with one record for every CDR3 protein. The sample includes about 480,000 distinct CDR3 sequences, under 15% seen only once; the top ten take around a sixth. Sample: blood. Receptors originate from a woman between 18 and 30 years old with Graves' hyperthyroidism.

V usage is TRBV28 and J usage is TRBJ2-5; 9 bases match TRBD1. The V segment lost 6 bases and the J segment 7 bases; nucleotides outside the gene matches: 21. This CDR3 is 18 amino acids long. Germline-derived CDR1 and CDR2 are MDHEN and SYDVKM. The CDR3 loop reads CASRGGSTGGGPGVTQYF. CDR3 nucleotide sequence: TGTGCCAGCAGGGGGGGATCGACAGGGGGGGGCCCAGGGGTGACCCAGTACTTC.

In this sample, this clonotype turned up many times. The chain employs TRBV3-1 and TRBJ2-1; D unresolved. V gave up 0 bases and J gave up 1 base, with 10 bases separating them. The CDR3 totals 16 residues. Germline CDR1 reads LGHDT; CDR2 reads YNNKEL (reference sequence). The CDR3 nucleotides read TGTGCCAGCAGCCAAGACCCGGCGGTATCCTACAATGAGCAGTTCTTC. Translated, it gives CASSQDPAVSYNEQFF.

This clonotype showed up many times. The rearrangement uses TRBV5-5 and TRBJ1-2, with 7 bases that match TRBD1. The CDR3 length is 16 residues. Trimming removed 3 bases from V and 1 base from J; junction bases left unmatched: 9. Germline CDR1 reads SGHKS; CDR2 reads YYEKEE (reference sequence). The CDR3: CASSSPNRGGNYGYTF. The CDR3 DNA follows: TGTGCCAGCAGCTCCCCCAACAGGGGAGGTAACTATGGCTACACCTTC.

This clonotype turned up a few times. The CDR3 DNA reads as TGTGCCAGTAGTGACAGGGGGGAGTACGAGCAGTACTTC. Encoded protein: CASSDRGEYEQYF. The V gene is TRBV19, the J gene TRBJ2-7; the match to TRBD1 covers 9 bases. The CDR3 consists of 13 residues. Per the germline V gene, CDR1 is LNHDA and CDR2 is SQIVND (reference sequence). The ends lost 5 bases at V and 4 bases at J; junction bases unmatched: 3.

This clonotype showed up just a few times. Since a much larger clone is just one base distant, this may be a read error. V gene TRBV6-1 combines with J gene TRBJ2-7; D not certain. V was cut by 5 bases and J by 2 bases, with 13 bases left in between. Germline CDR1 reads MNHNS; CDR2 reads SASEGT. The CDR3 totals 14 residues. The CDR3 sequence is CASSQNGRTYEQYV. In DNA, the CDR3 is TGTGCCAGCAGTCAAAATGGCAGGACCTACGAGCAGTACGTC.

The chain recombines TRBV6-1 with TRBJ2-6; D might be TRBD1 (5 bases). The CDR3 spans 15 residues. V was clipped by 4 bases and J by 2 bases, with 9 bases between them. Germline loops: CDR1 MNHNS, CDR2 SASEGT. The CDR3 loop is CASSGGAAGANVLTF. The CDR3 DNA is TGTGCCAGCAGTGGTGGGGCGGCTGGGGCCAACGTCCTGACTTTC.

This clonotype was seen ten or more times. CDR3: CATSRGLKETQYF. The CDR3 DNA reads TGTGCCACCAGCAGAGGGCTTAAAGAGACCCAGTACTTC. The chain is built from TRBV15 and TRBJ2-5; the D is unclear. The CDR3 loop spans 13 amino acids. The germline V and J ends were trimmed by 1 base and 3 bases, with 6 bases remaining between them. Germline values: CDR1 LNHNV, CDR2 YYDKDF (reference sequence). Full variable domain (remainder filled in from reference TRBV15 and TRBJ2-5): DAMVIQNPRYQVTQFGKPVTLSCSQTLNHNVMYWYQQKSSQAPKLLFHYYDKDFNNEADTPDNFQSRRPNTSFCFLDIRSPGLGDTAMYLCATSRGLKETQYFGPGTRLLVL.

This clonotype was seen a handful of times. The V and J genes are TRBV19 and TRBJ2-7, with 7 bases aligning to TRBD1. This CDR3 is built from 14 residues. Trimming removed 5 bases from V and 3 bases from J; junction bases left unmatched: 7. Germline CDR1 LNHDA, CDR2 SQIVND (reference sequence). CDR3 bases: TGTGCCAGTAGTTCCCGGGACAGAAGCTACGAGCAGTACTTC. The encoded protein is CASSSRDRSYEQYF.

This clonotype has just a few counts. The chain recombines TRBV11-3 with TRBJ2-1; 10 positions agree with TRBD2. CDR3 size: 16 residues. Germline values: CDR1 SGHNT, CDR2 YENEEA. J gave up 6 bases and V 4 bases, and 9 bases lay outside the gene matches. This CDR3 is CASSSLAGRAGNEQFF. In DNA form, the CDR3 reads TGTGCCAGCAGCTCACTAGCGGGGAGGGCCGGCAATGAGCAGTTCTTC.

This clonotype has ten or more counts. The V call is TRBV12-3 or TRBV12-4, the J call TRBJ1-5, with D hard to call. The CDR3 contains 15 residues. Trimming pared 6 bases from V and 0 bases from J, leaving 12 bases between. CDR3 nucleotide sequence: TGTGCCAGCAGCTCGGACCGTAATAGCAATCAGCCCCAGCATTTT. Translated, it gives CASSSDRNSNQPQHF.

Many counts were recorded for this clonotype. The CDR3 spells CASTHRGSGNTIYF. Here the CDR3 DNA reads TGTGCCAGCACACACAGGGGATCTGGAAACACCATATATTTT. V gene TRBV6-1 combines with J gene TRBJ1-3; 7 bases fit TRBD1. J gave up 1 base and V 7 bases, and 4 bases lay outside the gene matches. The CDR3 loop spans 14 amino acids. CDR1 and CDR2 (germline): MNHNS, SASEGT.

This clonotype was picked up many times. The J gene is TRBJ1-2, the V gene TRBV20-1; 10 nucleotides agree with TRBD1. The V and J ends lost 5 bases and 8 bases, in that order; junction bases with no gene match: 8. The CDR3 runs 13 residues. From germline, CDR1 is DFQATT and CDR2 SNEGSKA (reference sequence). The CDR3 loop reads CSAAWGTGDGYTF. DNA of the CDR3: TGCAGTGCTGCCTGGGGGACAGGGGACGGCTACACCTTC.